Listed here are 15 T cell receptor beta chains from one sample, sequenced in a study of PD-1 blockade in classical Hodgkin lymphoma (dated by TCRdb to about 2020). The meaning of the sample's time point label: cycle 2 day 1 (C2D1) of nivolumab. All trial patients had relapsed after autologous stem cell transplantation, with cohorts A, B and C differing in prior brentuximab vedotin exposure. Libraries were made using the immunoSEQ multiplex PCR assay. The table was pulled from immuneACCESS by TCRdb, which kept in-frame rearrangements only. Such tables lose some clones; where checked, under half of the loss comes from unresolved V genes, and the rest has no known cause. The table for this sample lists 98,000 or so clones; roughly nine tenths of them were counted only once. The ten largest account for 15% to 20% of the sample. This specimen was peripheral blood mononuclear cells (PBMCs), taken before the second cycle of nivolumab. The receptor set was obtained from a human donor with classical Hodgkin lymphoma.

This clone was counted a single time. V is TRBV7-6 and J is TRBJ2-7, with D maybe TRBD2 (6 bases). Germline CDR1 and CDR2: SGHVS and FNYEAQ. The length of the CDR3 is 13 residues. V gave up 3 bases and J gave up 3 bases, with 9 bases separating them. CDR3 loop: CASSLGRDYEQYF. For the CDR3, the DNA is TGTGCCAGCAGCTTGGGGCGGGACTACGAGCAGTACTTC.

The rearrangement joins TRBV5-1 to TRBJ2-3; TRBD2 matches at 7 bases. Germline CDR1 is SGHRS and CDR2 is YFSETQ. V gave up 3 bases and J gave up 5 bases; unmatched junction bases: 6. The CDR3 extends over 14 amino acids. This chain's CDR3 is CASSWEGRKDTQYF. For the CDR3, the DNA is TGCGCCAGCAGCTGGGAGGGCCGAAAAGATACGCAGTATTTT.

The CDR3 DNA follows: TGCGCCAGCAGCCAAGGGGCAGGGGGCGACTATGGCTACACCTTC. Amino acid sequence: CASSQGAGGDYGYTF. The rearrangement uses TRBV4-1 and TRBJ1-2; 8 bases agree with TRBD1. Losses at the gene ends were 1 base for V and 3 bases for J; bases not matched to a gene: 4. Germline values: CDR1 MGHRA, CDR2 YSYEKL. This CDR3 has 15 residues.

This rearrangement joins TRBV6-1 to TRBJ1-4; D unclear. The CDR3 extends over 15 amino acids. From germline, CDR1 is MNHNS and CDR2 SASEGT. Trimming cost V 2 bases and J 4 bases, with 11 bases left between them. As DNA, the CDR3 is TGTGCCAGCAGTGAATCGGGCAGCTTTAATGAAAAACTGTTTTTT. Translating it yields CASSESGSFNEKLFF.

The chain recombines TRBV5-5 with TRBJ2-3; no clear D gene. V lost 1 base and J 4 bases, leaving 7 bases between the germline ends. Germline V CDR1 and CDR2: SGHKS, YYEKEE (reference sequence). This CDR3 region has 13 residues. This CDR3 reads CASSLFQADTQYF. The CDR3 nucleotides are TGTGCCAGCAGCTTGTTTCAAGCAGATACGCAGTATTTT.

V gene TRBV5-1 combines with J gene TRBJ1-6, with D unclear. The V end was cut by 0 bases, the J end by 7 bases, with 17 bases between. The CDR3 consists of 17 residues. The V gene's germline CDR1 is SGHRS and CDR2 YFSETQ. The CDR3 loop reads CASSLAYAALGNSPLHF. CDR3 bases: TGCGCCAGCAGCTTGGCCTATGCAGCCTTGGGAAATTCACCCCTCCACTTT.

The chain carries TRBV11-2 and TRBJ2-6; 7 nucleotides align to TRBD1. V dropped 2 bases and J dropped 4; count of bases not matched to a gene: 5. The CDR3 totals 16 residues. Germline loops: CDR1 SGHAT, CDR2 FQNNGV. CDR3 in DNA: TGTGCCAGCAGCTTACTCGACAGGGCCGGGGCCAACGTCCTGACTTTC. As protein: CASSLLDRAGANVLTF.

Only one count was recorded for this clone. This sequence joins TRBV6-1 and TRBJ1-5, with TRBD1 matching over 8 bases. CDR3 length: 16 residues. The V gene end was trimmed by 3 bases and the J gene end by 6 bases; junction bases not matched to a gene: 10. Germline lookup yields CDR1 MNHNS and CDR2 SASEGT. This chain's CDR3 is CASSDGQGLMGQPQHF. For the CDR3, the DNA is TGTGCCAGCAGTGATGGACAGGGATTAATGGGTCAGCCCCAGCATTTT.

The chain carries TRBV11-2 and TRBJ2-3, with D possibly called TRBD1 or TRBD2 (6 bases each). The CDR3 totals 19 residues. Per the germline V gene, CDR1 is SGHAT and CDR2 is FQNNGV. V was shortened by 1 base and J by 0 bases, with 20 bases between the two germline ends. The CDR3 here is CASSLGHWGARRSTDTQYF. The CDR3 nucleotides are TGTGCCAGCAGCTTAGGGCATTGGGGGGCCCGGCGGAGCACAGATACGCAGTATTTT.

The chain is built from TRBV5-1 and TRBJ1-2, with D possibly matching TRBD1 (6 bases). V was clipped by 1 base and J by 3 bases, with 19 bases between them. The germline CDR1 and CDR2 sequences are SGHRS and YFSETQ. This CDR3 spans 17 amino acids. CDR3 in amino acids: CASSLPSGAQYDYGYTF. DNA for the CDR3: TGCGCCAGCAGCTTGCCGTCGGGGGCGCAGTATGACTATGGCTACACCTTC.

The chain has TRBV18 and TRBJ1-1, with D uncertain. V lost 2 bases and J 1 base, leaving 11 bases between the germline ends. The CDR3 has 15 residues. Germline-derived CDR1 and CDR2 are KGHSH and LQKENI. The CDR3 coding sequence is TGTGCCAGCTCACCAGGGAGGATTTCGAACACTGAAGCTTTCTTT. It codes for CASSPGRISNTEAFF. Full variable domain (outside the CDR3, taken from reference TRBV18 and TRBJ1-1): NAGVMQNPRHLVRRRGQEARLRCSPMKGHSHVYWYRQLPEEGLKFMVYLQKENIIDESGMPKERFSAEFPKEGPSILRIQQVVRGDSAAYFCASSPGRISNTEAFFGQGTRLTVV.

The chain recombines TRBV5-8 with TRBJ2-7, with TRBD1 identical over 11 bases. Germline V CDR1 and CDR2: SGHTS, YDEGEE. Unmatched junction bases numbered 6, after V lost 4 bases and J lost 6 bases. The CDR3 covers 14 residues. The CDR3 reads CASSPGQGVGEQYF. DNA of the CDR3: TGTGCCAGCAGCCCGGGACAGGGGGTCGGCGAGCAGTACTTC.

The chain joins TRBV7-2 to TRBJ1-2; 9 nucleotides line up with TRBD1. This CDR3 comprises 17 residues. CDR1 SGHTA and CDR2 FQGNSA come from the germline V gene. Unmatched junction bases numbered 16, after V lost 3 bases and J lost 8 bases. Written as DNA, the CDR3 is TGTGCCAGCAGCTTCGCCCTCCGGGACAGGGCGGTGAGGGGCTACACCTTC. Protein sequence: CASSFALRDRAVRGYTF.

The chain employs TRBV6-4 and TRBJ2-3; 12 bases align to TRBD1. The CDR3 loop spans 19 amino acids. Trimming at V came to 5 bases and at J to 3 bases, leaving 15 bases not matched to a gene. Per the germline V gene, CDR1 is MRHNA and CDR2 is SNTAGT. The chain's CDR3 is CASSPGQGALQGTTDTQYF. CDR3 coding DNA: TGTGCCAGCAGTCCGGGACAGGGGGCTTTGCAAGGCACAACAGATACGCAGTATTTT.

This CDR3 is CASSVSGTGLEQYF. Written as DNA, the CDR3 is TGTGCCAGTAGTGTCTCCGGGACAGGGCTCGAGCAGTACTTC. The V and J genes are TRBV19 and TRBJ2-7; 9 bases agree with TRBD1. The V and J ends lost 5 bases and 6 bases, in that order; junction bases with no gene match: 8. Germline CDR1 and CDR2: LNHDA and SQIVND (reference sequence). CDR3 length equals 14 residues.